This T cell receptor beta chain was sequenced in a study of blood T cell repertoires in COVID-19. Study-level background: Collection of acute and convalescent COVID-19 samples took place in the United States, Italy and Spain.

This CDR3 contains 15 residues. Germline values: CDR1 SGHRS, CDR2 YFSETQ. Trimming removed 2 bases at V and 3 bases at J, with 12 bases between. As originally analysed: Reference gene primer amplification in the assay estimated nucleated cell counts. TCRdb's table, derived via immunoSEQ multiplex PCR, lists solely in-frame clones and lacks some. That table supplies the V and J calls and clone size; D and trimming were determined from the DNA. The sample holds about 170,000 clones; 79% are singletons and the top ten take over 15%. The chain is built from TRBV5-1 and TRBJ1-5; D might be TRBD1 (5 bases). What was sequenced was PBMCs or T cells enriched from blood (not recorded which). This receptor was identified in a woman in her seventies in a cohort exposed to, infected with or recovered from COVID-19 (not recorded which). This CDR3 is CASSLGGDNNQPQHF. Written as DNA, the CDR3 is TGCGCCAGCAGCTTAGGAGGGGATAACAATCAGCCCCAGCATTTT.